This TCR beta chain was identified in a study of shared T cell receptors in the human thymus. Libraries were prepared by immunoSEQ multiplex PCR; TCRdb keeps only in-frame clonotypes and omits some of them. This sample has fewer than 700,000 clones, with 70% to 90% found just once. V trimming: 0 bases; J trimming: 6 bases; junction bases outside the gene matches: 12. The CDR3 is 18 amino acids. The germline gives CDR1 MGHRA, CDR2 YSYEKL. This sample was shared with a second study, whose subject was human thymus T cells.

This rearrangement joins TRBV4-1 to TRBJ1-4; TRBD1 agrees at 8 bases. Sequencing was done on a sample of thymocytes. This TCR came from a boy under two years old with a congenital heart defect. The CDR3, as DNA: TGCGCCAGCAGCCAAGAAAGCGCCAGGGGGCGGGTGTATGAAAAACTGTTTTTT. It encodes CASSQESARGRVYEKLFF.